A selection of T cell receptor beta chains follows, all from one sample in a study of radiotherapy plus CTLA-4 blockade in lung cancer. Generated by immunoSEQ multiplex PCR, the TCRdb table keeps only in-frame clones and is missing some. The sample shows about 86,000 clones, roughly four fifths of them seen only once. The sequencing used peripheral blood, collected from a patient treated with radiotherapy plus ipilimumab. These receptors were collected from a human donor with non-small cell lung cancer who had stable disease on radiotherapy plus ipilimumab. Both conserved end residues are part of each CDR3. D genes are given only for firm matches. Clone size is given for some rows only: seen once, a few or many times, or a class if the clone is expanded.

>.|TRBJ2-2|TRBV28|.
TGTGCCAGCAGTCGGAGCGGAGCGAACACCGGGGAGCTGTTTTTT
CASSRSGANTGELFF
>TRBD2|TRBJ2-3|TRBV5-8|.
TGTGCCAGCAGCTTCACGGGAGCGGGGAGAGATACGCAGTATTTT
CASSFTGAGRDTQYF
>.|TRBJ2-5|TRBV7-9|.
TGTGCCAGCAACCTAGGGCTAAGCCAAGAGACCCAGTACTTC
CASNLGLSQETQYF
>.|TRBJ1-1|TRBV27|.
TGTGCCAGCAGTTTATCACCAACAATGAACACTGAAGCTTTCTTT
CASSLSPTMNTEAFF
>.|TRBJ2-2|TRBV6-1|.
TGTGCCAGCAGAACCGGGACGGCGAACACCGGGGAGCTGTTTTTT
CASRTGTANTGELFF
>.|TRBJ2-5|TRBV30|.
TGTGCCTGGAGTGTCAAGGAGACCCAGTACTTC
CAWSVKETQYF
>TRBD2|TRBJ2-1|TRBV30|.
TGTGCCTGGAGTGGGGGGCTAGCGGGGGGGCTGTCCTACAATGAGCAGTTCTTC
CAWSGGLAGGLSYNEQFF
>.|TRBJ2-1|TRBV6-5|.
TGTGCCAGCAGTTACTTACAAGACAATGAGCAGTTCTTC
CASSYLQDNEQFF
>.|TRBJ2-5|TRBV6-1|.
TGTGCCAGCAGTAAGGCAGTCGAGACCCAGTACTTC
CASSKAVETQYF
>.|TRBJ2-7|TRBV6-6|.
TGTGCCAGCAGTAACATCTACGAGCAGTACTTC
CASSNIYEQYF
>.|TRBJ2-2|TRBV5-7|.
TGTGCCAGCAGCTCCTACAGAAACACCGGGGAGCTGTTTTTT
CASSSYRNTGELFF
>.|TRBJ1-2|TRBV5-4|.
TGTGCCAGCAGCTTTGGTCTAGAAAACTATGGCTACACCTTC
CASSFGLENYGYTF
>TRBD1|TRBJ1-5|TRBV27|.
TGTGCCAGCAGTTTGACCGGGACAGGGGTCCGGCAGCCCCAGCATTTT
CASSLTGTGVRQPQHF
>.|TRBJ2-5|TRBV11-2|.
TGTGCCAGCAGCTTAGGTCCCTTTCAAGAGACCCAGTACTTC
CASSLGPFQETQYF
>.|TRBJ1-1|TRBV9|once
TGTGCCAGCAACCCCCCCCCGATGACTGGTGCTTTCTTT
CASNPPPMTGAFF
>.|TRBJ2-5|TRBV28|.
TGTGCCAGCAGTTCGCCAAGGGGGAGGGAAGAGACCCAGTACTTC
CASSSPRGREETQYF
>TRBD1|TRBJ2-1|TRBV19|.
TGTGCCAGTAGACCGGACAGGTCCTCCTACAATGAGCAGTTCTTC
CASRPDRSSYNEQFF
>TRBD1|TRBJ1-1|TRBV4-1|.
TGCGCCAGCAGCCTTCGGGACAGGTATATGAACACTGAAGCTTTCTTT
CASSLRDRYMNTEAFF
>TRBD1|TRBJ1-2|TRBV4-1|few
TGCGCCAGCAGCCTGCTTTTGGGACAGAACTATGGCTACACCTTC
CASSLLLGQNYGYTF
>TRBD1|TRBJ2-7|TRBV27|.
TGTGCCAGCAGTTTAAGGGGACAGATCTCCTACGAGCAGTACTTC
CASSLRGQISYEQYF
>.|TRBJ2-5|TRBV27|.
TGTGCCTCCCAGTTGGAGACCCAGTACTTC
CASQLETQYF
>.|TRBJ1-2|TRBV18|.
TGTGCCAGCTCCCAGGAGGTCGGCTATGGCTACACCTTC
CASSQEVGYGYTF
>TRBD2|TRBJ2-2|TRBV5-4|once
TGTGCCAGCAGCCCAAGGACTAGGTCCAACGGGGAGCTGTTTTTT
CASSPRTRSNGELFF
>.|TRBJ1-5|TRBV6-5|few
TGTGCCAGCAGTTACTCGGGGCCGCGGGGGCAGCCCCAGCATTTT
CASSYSGPRGQPQHF
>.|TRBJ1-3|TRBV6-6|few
TGTGCCAGCAGCCTAGAGGGGGTGACGGGAAACACCATATATTTT
CASSLEGVTGNTIYF
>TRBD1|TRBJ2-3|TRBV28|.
TGTGCCAGCACCTCGGACAGGCTAGATACGCAGTATTTT
CASTSDRLDTQYF